A single sample is the source of the 9 T cell receptor beta chains below, sequenced in a study of blood T cell repertoires in COVID-19. The data were produced by immunoSEQ multiplex PCR, yet TCRdb's version contains in-frame clones alone and is incomplete. The data show 170,000 or so clones, about 78% seen once. Sequenced sample: PBMCs or T cells enriched from blood (not recorded which). All receptors come from a woman aged 50 to 60 who had recovered from COVID-19.

The rearrangement uses TRBV18 and TRBJ1-4, with 7 bases identical to TRBD1. The CDR3 runs to 16 residues. J was trimmed by 8 bases and V by 6 bases; bases with no gene match: 15. From germline, CDR1 is KGHSH and CDR2 LQKENI. The CDR3 sequence is CASSPGMTGSEEKLFF. CDR3 bases: TGTGCCAGCTCCCCAGGAATGACAGGGTCGGAAGAAAAACTGTTTTTT.

The V call is TRBV7-9, the J call TRBJ2-7; 8 bases agree with TRBD1. The CDR3 is made up of 16 amino acids. V was pared by 8 bases and J by 4 bases, with 16 bases of the junction left unmatched. In germline, CDR1 is SEHNR, CDR2 FQNEAQ (reference sequence). The CDR3 protein is CASGSLNGQGRYEQYF. DNA of the CDR3: TGTGCCAGCGGGTCCTTGAATGGACAGGGCAGATACGAGCAGTACTTC.

V usage is TRBV11-2 and J usage is TRBJ2-7, with 8 bases that match TRBD1. V lost 8 bases and J lost 3; bases outside the gene matches: 6. Germline V gene lookup returns CDR1 SGHAT and CDR2 FQNNGV. The CDR3 runs to 13 residues. The CDR3 here is CASVGQGLYEQYF. CDR3 nucleotide sequence: TGTGCCAGCGTAGGACAGGGCCTCTACGAGCAGTACTTC.

This chain uses TRBV5-1 with TRBJ2-7; 7 nucleotides align to TRBD1. The CDR3 is 15 residues long. Germline V gene lookup returns CDR1 SGHRS and CDR2 YFSETQ. Unmatched junction bases numbered 5, after V lost 1 base and J lost 1 base. The CDR3 DNA reads TGCGCCAGCAGCTTGATGGGACAGACTTCCTACGAGCAGTACTTC. Amino acids: CASSLMGQTSYEQYF. Full variable domain (outside the CDR3, taken from reference TRBV5-1 and TRBJ2-7): KAGVTQTPRYLIKTRGQQVTLSCSPISGHRSVSWYQQTPGQGLQFLFEYFSETQRNKGNFPGRFSGRQFSNSRSEMNVSTLELGDSALYLCASSLMGQTSYEQYFGPGTRLTVT.

The chain is built from TRBV5-1 and TRBJ2-7, with 9 bases that match TRBD2. The germline V gene encodes CDR1 SGHRS and CDR2 YFSETQ. The trim removed 5 bases at V and 0 bases at J, leaving 6 bases unmatched. The CDR3 contains 15 residues. The CDR3 region has the DNA TGCGCCAGCAGTTTAGCGGGAGTCCCCTCCTACGAGCAGTACTTC. Its translation is CASSLAGVPSYEQYF.

The chain links TRBV12-3 or TRBV12-4 to TRBJ2-7; 9 positions agree with TRBD2. CDR3 length: 13 amino acids. J lost 7 bases, V lost 3 bases, and 4 bases had no gene match. The CDR3 protein is CASSFGLAREQYF. The CDR3 nucleotides read TGTGCCAGCAGTTTTGGACTAGCGAGGGAGCAGTACTTC.

The chain is built from TRBV9 and TRBJ2-5; TRBD1 matches at 9 bases. The germline V gene has CDR1 SGDLS and CDR2 YYNGEE. With 3 bases clipped from V and 5 bases from J, the junction kept 11 bases outside the gene matches. The CDR3 extends over 16 amino acids. The CDR3 reads CASSGGLGQGSETQYF. The CDR3 DNA reads as TGTGCCAGCAGCGGGGGTTTGGGACAGGGATCCGAGACCCAGTACTTC.

The chain links TRBV6-5 to TRBJ1-2, with TRBD1 as a possible D gene (5 bases). Germline lookup yields CDR1 MNHEY and CDR2 SVGAGI. The V and J ends lost 4 bases and 7 bases respectively, with 16 bases between them. The CDR3 is 14 residues long. CDR3 in DNA: TGTGCCAGCAGTTCCCTCCAGGGTCTCGGTGGCTACACCTTC. Translated, it gives CASSSLQGLGGYTF.

The chain has TRBV9 and TRBJ2-1; 9 nucleotides align to TRBD2. The CDR3 spans 16 residues. CDR1 and CDR2 (germline): SGDLS, YYNGEE. The V gene end was trimmed by 4 bases and the J gene end by 0 bases; junction bases not matched to a gene: 5. The DNA of the CDR3 is TGTGCCAGCAGCATGAGCGGGGGGAGCTCCTACAATGAGCAGTTCTTC. Residues: CASSMSGGSSYNEQFF.